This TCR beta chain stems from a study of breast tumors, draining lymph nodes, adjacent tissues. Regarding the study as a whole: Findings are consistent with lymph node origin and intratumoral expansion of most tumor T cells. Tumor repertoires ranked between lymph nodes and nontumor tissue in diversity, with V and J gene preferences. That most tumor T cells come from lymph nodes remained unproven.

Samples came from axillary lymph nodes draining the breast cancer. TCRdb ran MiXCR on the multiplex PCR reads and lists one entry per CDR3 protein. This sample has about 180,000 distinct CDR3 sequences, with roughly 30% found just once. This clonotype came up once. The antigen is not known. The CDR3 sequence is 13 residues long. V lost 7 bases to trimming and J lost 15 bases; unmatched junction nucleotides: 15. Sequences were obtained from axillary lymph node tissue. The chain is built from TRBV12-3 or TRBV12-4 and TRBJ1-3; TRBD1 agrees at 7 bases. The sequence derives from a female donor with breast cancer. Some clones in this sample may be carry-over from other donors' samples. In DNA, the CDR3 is TGTGCCAGCAACTTAGGACAGGACTACGCACCATATTTT. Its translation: CASNLGQDYAPYF.